This TCR beta chain derives from a study of T cells in Graves' hyperthyroidism and ophthalmopathy. Study results and limitations: Ophthalmopathy, which appeared later, was predicted by the model a median approximately six months before onset. Using 13 V-J features, a model discriminated ophthalmopathy from stable hyperthyroidism.

There were TCR beta CDR3 regions amplified from RNA transcripts. When the TCR CDR3 underwent first-round RT-PCR, the HTBI primer set was used. MiXCR, applied by TCRdb to the multiplex PCR reads, yields one record per CDR3 protein. The table shows about 600,000 distinct CDR3 sequences, with about a sixth occurring only once. The CDR3 covers 16 residues. CDR1 and CDR2 (germline): DFQATT, SNEGSKA (reference sequence). The junction had 10 bases not matched to a gene; V was cut back by 5 bases and J by 2 bases. Ophthalmopathy patients all had a Clinical Activity Score of at least 3, a NOSPECS grade of at least 4 and disease under 3 months old. Patients showing uncontrolled infection, other autoimmune disease, pregnancy or lactation were ineligible. As to this clonotype: Its antigen is currently unknown.

The genes are TRBV20-1 and TRBJ2-3; 10 nucleotides line up with TRBD2. This clonotype originated in a woman between 35 and 50 years old with Graves' ophthalmopathy. Sample: blood. Here the CDR3 reads CSASLAGAGNTDTQYF. The CDR3 nucleotides read TGCAGTGCTTCCCTAGCGGGGGCAGGAAACACAGATACGCAGTATTTT.